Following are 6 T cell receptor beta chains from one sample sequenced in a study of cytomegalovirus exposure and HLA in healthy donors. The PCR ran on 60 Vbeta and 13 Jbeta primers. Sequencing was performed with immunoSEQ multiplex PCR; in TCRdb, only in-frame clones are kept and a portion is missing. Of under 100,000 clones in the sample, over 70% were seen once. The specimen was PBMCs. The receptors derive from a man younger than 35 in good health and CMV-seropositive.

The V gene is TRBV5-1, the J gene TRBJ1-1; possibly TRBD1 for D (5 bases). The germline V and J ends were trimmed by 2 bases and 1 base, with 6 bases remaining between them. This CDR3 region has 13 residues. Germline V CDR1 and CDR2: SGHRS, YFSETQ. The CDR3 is CASSFDRNTEAFF. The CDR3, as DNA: TGCGCCAGCAGCTTTGACAGGAACACTGAAGCTTTCTTT. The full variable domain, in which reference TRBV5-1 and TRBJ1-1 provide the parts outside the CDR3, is KAGVTQTPRYLIKTRGQQVTLSCSPISGHRSVSWYQQTPGQGLQFLFEYFSETQRNKGNFPGRFSGRQFSNSRSEMNVSTLELGDSALYLCASSFDRNTEAFFGQGTRLTVV.

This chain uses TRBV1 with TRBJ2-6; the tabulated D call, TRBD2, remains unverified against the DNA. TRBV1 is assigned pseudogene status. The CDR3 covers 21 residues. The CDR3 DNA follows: TGCACCAGCAGCCTTCGTATCCGGACTTCGCCCCTTGGGTTTGGGGCCAACGTCCTGACTTTC. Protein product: CTSSLRIRTSPLGFGANVLTF.

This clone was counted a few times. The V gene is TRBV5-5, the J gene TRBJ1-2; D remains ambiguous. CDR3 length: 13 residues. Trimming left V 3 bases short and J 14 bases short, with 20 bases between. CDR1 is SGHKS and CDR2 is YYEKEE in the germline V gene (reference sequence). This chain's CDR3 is CASSSLTVEPRTF. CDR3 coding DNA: TGTGCCAGCAGCTCCCTTACGGTGGAACCCAGGACCTTC.

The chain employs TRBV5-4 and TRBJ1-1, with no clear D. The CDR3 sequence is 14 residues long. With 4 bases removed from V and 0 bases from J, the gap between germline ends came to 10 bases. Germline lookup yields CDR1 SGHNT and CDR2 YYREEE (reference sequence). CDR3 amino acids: CASSPGRMNTEAFF. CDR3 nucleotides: TGTGCCAGCAGCCCCGGGAGGATGAACACTGAAGCTTTCTTT.

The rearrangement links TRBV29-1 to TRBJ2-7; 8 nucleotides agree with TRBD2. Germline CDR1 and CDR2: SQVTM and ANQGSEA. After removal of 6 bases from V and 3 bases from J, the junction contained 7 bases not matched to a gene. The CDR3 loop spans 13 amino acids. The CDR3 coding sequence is TGCAGCGTCGGTCGGGGGGGGAACTACGAGCAGTACTTC. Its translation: CSVGRGGNYEQYF.

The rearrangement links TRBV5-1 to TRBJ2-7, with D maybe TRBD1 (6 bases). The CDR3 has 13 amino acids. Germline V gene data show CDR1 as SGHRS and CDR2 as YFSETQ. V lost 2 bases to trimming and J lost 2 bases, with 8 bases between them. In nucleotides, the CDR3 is TGCGCCAGCAGCTTACAGGGAGCCTACGAGCAGTACTTC. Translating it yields CASSLQGAYEQYF.